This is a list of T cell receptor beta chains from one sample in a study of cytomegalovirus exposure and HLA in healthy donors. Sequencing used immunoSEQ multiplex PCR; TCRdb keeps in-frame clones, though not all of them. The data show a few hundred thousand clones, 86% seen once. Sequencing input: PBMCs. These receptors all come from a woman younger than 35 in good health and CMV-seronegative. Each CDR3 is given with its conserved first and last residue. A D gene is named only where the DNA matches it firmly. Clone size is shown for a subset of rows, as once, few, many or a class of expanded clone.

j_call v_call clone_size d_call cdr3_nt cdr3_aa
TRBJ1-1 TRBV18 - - TGTGCCAGCTCACCAAGGGGTACAGGCCCGAACACTGAAGCTTTCTTT CASSPRGTGPNTEAFF
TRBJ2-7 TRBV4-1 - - TGCGCCAGCAGCCAAGATTTGGGGCCCCGGAAGCCATACGAGCAGTACTTC CASSQDLGPRKPYEQYF
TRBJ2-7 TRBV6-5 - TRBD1 TGTGCCAGCAGTTTTGGACAGGGTTCCCGCGAGCAGTACTTC CASSFGQGSREQYF
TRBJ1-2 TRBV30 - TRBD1 TGTGCCTTAAAAACAGGGGCCGGTGGCTACACCTTC CALKTGAGGYTF
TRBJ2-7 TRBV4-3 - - TGCGCCAGCAGCCAAGAGACGGACAGCCCCTACGAGCAGTACTTC CASSQETDSPYEQYF
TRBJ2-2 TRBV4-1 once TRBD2 TGCGCCAGCAGCGAGAGGGCTAGCGGGAACACCGGGGAGCTGTTTTTT CASSERASGNTGELFF
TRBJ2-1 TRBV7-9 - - TGTGCCAGCAGCGTCTTGTCCTACAATGAGCAGTTCTTC CASSVLSYNEQFF
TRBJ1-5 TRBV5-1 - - TGCGCCAGCAGCTTGGAAGCAGGGGCCAATCAGCCCCAGCATTTT CASSLEAGANQPQHF
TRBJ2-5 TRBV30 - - TGTGCCTGGAGCCGCCGGGGTGAAGAGACCCAGTACTTC CAWSRRGEETQYF
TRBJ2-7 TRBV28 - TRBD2 TGTGCCAGCAGTGCCTCATCTAGCGGGAAGGACGAGCAGTACTTC CASSASSSGKDEQYF
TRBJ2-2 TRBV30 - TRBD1 TGTGCCTGGAGTCCTTACAGGGGACCGAGTTGGATGGAGACCGGGGAGCTGTTTTTT CAWSPYRGPSWMETGELFF